Presented here are 16 T cell receptor beta chains from one specimen sequenced in a study of naive and memory T cell subsets. Two oligonucleotides, mixed equimolar, formed the beta constant-region primer covering TRBC1 and TRBC2. TCRdb ran MiXCR on the UMI-ligation and nested PCR reads and lists one entry per CDR3 protein. This table has under 150,000 distinct CDR3 sequences, over 15% appearing once. Specimen: naive CD4+ T cells from blood. These receptors came from a human donor in good health.

This clonotype has just a few counts. This chain uses TRBV6-1 with TRBJ2-6, with a weak D call TRBD2 (5 bases). Germline V gene lookup returns CDR1 MNHNS and CDR2 SASEGT. The CDR3 spans 19 residues. V shed 6 bases and J shed 2 bases, with 23 bases lying between them. CDR3 sequence reads: CASRYPGPRQEAGANVLTF. In DNA, the CDR3 is TGTGCCAGCAGATATCCGGGTCCCCGGCAGGAGGCTGGGGCCAACGTCCTGACTTTC.

The chain employs TRBV2 and TRBJ2-7, with TRBD2 matching 16 bases. Germline V gives CDR1 SNHLY, CDR2 FYNNEI. CDR3 size: 17 residues. After removal of 7 bases from V and 2 bases from J, the junction contained 8 bases not matched to a gene. The CDR3 DNA follows: TGTGCCAGCAAAGCCCCAGGGACTAGCGGGAGGGCCTACGAGCAGTACTTC. Amino acid sequence: CASKAPGTSGRAYEQYF.

This clonotype was picked up a small number of times. V is TRBV20-1 and J is TRBJ1-1; D is unclear. The length of the CDR3 is 11 residues. V lost 3 bases and J lost 0, with 2 bases in between. Germline V gene lookup returns CDR1 DFQATT and CDR2 SNEGSKA (reference sequence). CDR3 sequence: CSARVNTEAFF. Here the CDR3 DNA reads TGCAGTGCTAGGGTGAACACTGAAGCTTTCTTT.

The chain links TRBV10-3 to TRBJ2-5; D not certain. Trimming took 4 bases from V and 4 from J, leaving 10 bases between them. Germline V gene data show CDR1 as ENHRY and CDR2 as SYGVKD. The CDR3 has 13 residues. For the CDR3, the DNA is TGTGCCATCAGTGTCCGAGCAGGAGAGACCCAGTACTTC. This sequence encodes CAISVRAGETQYF.

This clonotype was detected only a few times. V gene TRBV27 combines with J gene TRBJ2-2, with TRBD2 matching 16 bases. The CDR3 contains 21 residues. CDR1 and CDR2 from the germline V gene are MNHEY and SMNVEV (reference sequence). Germline trimming cut 0 bases from V and 6 bases from J; bases unmatched to any gene: 13. CDR3 sequence reads: CASSLSLGTSGRAGSSGELFF. DNA of the CDR3: TGTGCCAGCAGTTTATCCCTCGGGACTAGCGGGAGGGCCGGGAGTTCCGGGGAGCTGTTTTTT.

This clonotype was recorded a few times. The chain is built from TRBV27 and TRBJ1-6, with D possibly TRBD1 on 5 matching bases. The germline CDR1 and CDR2 sequences are MNHEY and SMNVEV (reference sequence). The CDR3 extends over 18 amino acids. The V end was cut by 8 bases, the J end by 13 bases, with 33 bases between. CDR3 residues: CASRPAHSRGWPAVPLHF. DNA for the CDR3: TGTGCCAGCCGACCCGCCCACAGCCGGGGGTGGCCCGCGGTTCCCCTCCACTTT.

This clonotype was observed a few times. V and J are TRBV10-3 and TRBJ2-3; 10 nucleotides match TRBD2. Germline values: CDR1 ENHRY, CDR2 SYGVKD. The CDR3 loop spans 15 amino acids. J gave up 6 bases and V 11 bases, and 14 bases lay outside the gene matches. CDR3 DNA sequence: TGTGCCTCCTCCCTAGCGGGAGAGTGGGTGGATACGCAGTATTTT. This gives the protein CASSLAGEWVDTQYF.

This clonotype was counted at least ten times. J is TRBJ1-6 and V is TRBV30; TRBD1 matches 7 bases. Germline trimming cut 1 base from V and 5 bases from J; bases unmatched to any gene: 2. CDR3 length equals 14 residues. CDR1 is GTSNPN, CDR2 SVGIG, per germline (reference sequence). The CDR3 loop is CAWSDRGHNSPLHF. CDR3 nucleotides: TGTGCCTGGAGTGACAGGGGCCATAATTCACCCCTCCACTTT.

This rearrangement joins TRBV10-3 to TRBJ1-5, with D hard to call. V lost 8 bases and J 1 base, leaving 9 bases between the germline ends. The CDR3 extends over 13 amino acids. CDR1 and CDR2 from the germline V gene are ENHRY and SYGVKD. This CDR3 reads CAIGRDSNQPQHF. The CDR3 DNA sequence: TGTGCCATCGGAAGAGACAGCAATCAGCCCCAGCATTTT.

This clonotype came up a few times. CDR3 sequence (DNA): TGTGCCAGCAGCCTTACCACGTCGGGAGCTGTGGATACGCAGTATTTT. Protein: CASSLTTSGAVDTQYF. The genes are TRBV7-9 and TRBJ2-3, with D tentatively TRBD2 (6 bases). CDR3 length: 16 amino acids. Trimming pared 5 bases from V and 6 bases from J, leaving 21 bases between. Germline loops: CDR1 SEHNR, CDR2 FQNEAQ (reference sequence).

This clonotype was detected only a few times. This chain joins TRBV4-3 and TRBJ2-3; D ambiguous. Trimming shortened V by 0 bases and J by 2 bases, and 15 bases separated the two germline ends. The germline CDR1 and CDR2 sequences are LGHNA and YSLEER. The CDR3 sequence is 17 residues long. CDR3 coding DNA: TGCGCCAGCAGCCAAGATTGGAGACAAAGGGCCACAGATACGCAGTATTTT. It yields the protein CASSQDWRQRATDTQYF.

This clonotype was counted a few times. This chain uses TRBV12-3 or TRBV12-4 with TRBJ2-7, with 7 nucleotides matching TRBD1. Trimming cost V 4 bases and J 4 bases; bases outside gene matches: 13. The CDR3 loop spans 16 amino acids. The CDR3 is CASSSRTGEYGYEQYF. The CDR3 DNA reads TGTGCCAGCAGTTCCCGGACAGGAGAATATGGTTACGAGCAGTACTTC.

This clonotype has a handful of counts. This sequence joins TRBV12-3 or TRBV12-4 and TRBJ2-5; D tentatively fits TRBD1 or TRBD2 (6 bases each). V lost 6 bases and J 1 base, leaving 18 bases between the germline ends. There are 16 residues in the CDR3. CDR3 region: CASRDSLGGAQETQYF. The CDR3 DNA reads as TGTGCCAGCAGGGACAGCTTGGGCGGGGCCCAAGAGACCCAGTACTTC.

The J gene is TRBJ1-1, the V gene TRBV2; D gene ambiguous. The CDR3 runs 14 residues. Germline CDR1 is SNHLY and CDR2 is FYNNEI. The V gene lost 7 bases and the J gene lost 5 bases, with 17 bases spanning the gap. Written as DNA, the CDR3 is TGTGCCAGCATAGGACGTCAGCTAGGTACTGAAGCTTTCTTT. This encodes CASIGRQLGTEAFF.

This clonotype showed up just a few times. The V gene is TRBV28, the J gene TRBJ2-1, with a tentative D call TRBD2 (7 bases). The CDR3 spans 17 residues. CDR1 and CDR2 (germline): MDHEN, SYDVKM. V was clipped by 5 bases and J by 3 bases, with 20 bases between them. CDR3 coding DNA: TGTGCCAGCAGTCCCGCCGCGGGGGTAGGGGGCTACAATGAGCAGTTCTTC. This sequence encodes CASSPAAGVGGYNEQFF.

The V call is TRBV7-9, the J call TRBJ1-1; D unclear. Trimming pared 2 bases from V and 1 base from J, leaving 8 bases between. The CDR3 loop spans 14 amino acids. Germline-derived CDR1 and CDR2 are SEHNR and FQNEAQ (reference sequence). The CDR3 here is CASSLMDGNTEAFF. DNA of the CDR3: TGTGCCAGCAGCTTAATGGACGGGAACACTGAAGCTTTCTTT. The full variable domain, its missing parts supplied by reference TRBV7-9 and TRBJ1-1, is DTGVSQNPRHKITKRGQNVTFRCDPISEHNRLYWYRQTLGQGPEFLTYFQNEAQLEKSRLLSDRFSAERPKGSFSTLEIQRTEQGDSAMYLCASSLMDGNTEAFFGQGTRLTVV.